The 30 T cell receptor beta chains below all came from one sample that was sequenced in a study of blood T cell repertoires in COVID-19. Produced via immunoSEQ multiplex PCR; TCRdb's table is partial and in-frame only. This sample has about 390,000 clones, with about 87% found just once. Specimen: peripheral blood. These receptors came from a woman in her sixties with COVID-19, enrolled during active disease.

The V gene is TRBV11-2, the J gene TRBJ1-6, with 7 bases matching TRBD1. Germline lookup yields CDR1 SGHAT and CDR2 FQNNGV. The CDR3 extends over 15 amino acids. After removal of 6 bases from V and 6 bases from J, the junction contained 8 bases not matched to a gene. CDR3 nucleotide sequence: TGTGCCAGCAGGGCCCCGGGACAGATTAATTCACCCCTCCACTTT. It is translated as CASRAPGQINSPLHF.

This chain uses TRBV10-3 with TRBJ1-2, with 8 positions matching TRBD1. Germline CDR1 is ENHRY and CDR2 is SYGVKD. The CDR3 contains 15 residues. The ends lost 4 bases at V and 0 bases at J; junction bases unmatched: 4. The CDR3 DNA reads as TGTGCCATCAGTGCAGGGACAGGAGCTAACTATGGCTACACCTTC. Its translation: CAISAGTGANYGYTF.

The V call is TRBV4-2, the J call TRBJ1-1, with a possible D match to TRBD1 (5 bases). Trimming removed 4 bases at V and 1 base at J, with 10 bases between. The CDR3 contains 14 residues. In germline, CDR1 is LGHNA, CDR2 YNFKEQ. CDR3 sequence reads: CASSLPQGNTEAFF. CDR3 in DNA: TGTGCCAGCAGCCTTCCCCAGGGGAACACTGAAGCTTTCTTT.

The chain has TRBV5-1 and TRBJ1-3, with a tentative D call TRBD1 (5 bases). The V end was cut by 5 bases, the J end by 0 bases, with 9 bases between. The CDR3 is made up of 14 amino acids. The germline V gene has CDR1 SGHRS and CDR2 YFSETQ. The CDR3 sequence is CASRPTVSGNTIYF. CDR3 nucleotides: TGCGCCAGCAGACCGACAGTCTCTGGAAACACCATATATTTT.

The genes are TRBV19 and TRBJ1-2; the match to TRBD1 covers 7 bases. With V trimmed by 3 bases and J by 5 bases, 9 bases remained unmatched. The CDR3 runs 15 residues. The V gene's germline CDR1 is LNHDA and CDR2 SQIVND (reference sequence). DNA for the CDR3: TGTGCCAGTAGTATCCTGACAGGGATGCTGTATGGCTACACCTTC. Translating it yields CASSILTGMLYGYTF.

The rearrangement joins TRBV5-1 to TRBJ1-6; 8 nucleotides agree with TRBD1. Germline CDR1 is SGHRS and CDR2 is YFSETQ. This CDR3 is built from 14 residues. The junction had 4 bases not matched to a gene; V was cut back by 2 bases and J by 9 bases. The DNA for the CDR3 is TGCGCCAGCAGCTTCGGACAGGGCACTTCACCCCTCCACTTT. Translated: CASSFGQGTSPLHF.

V usage is TRBV6-6 and J usage is TRBJ1-2; 10 bases match TRBD1. From germline, CDR1 is MNHNY and CDR2 SVGAGI (reference sequence). J was trimmed by 5 bases and V by 5 bases; bases with no gene match: 8. This CDR3 contains 15 residues. Here the CDR3 reads CASSRSSGQGYGYTF. The CDR3, as DNA: TGTGCCAGCAGTCGATCCTCGGGACAGGGGTATGGCTACACCTTC.

The chain recombines TRBV3-1 (or the pseudogene TRBV3-2) with TRBJ2-3, with TRBD2 identical over 8 bases. Germline CDR1 is LGHDT and CDR2 is YNNKEL (reference sequence). The CDR3 contains 17 residues. V gave up 4 bases and J gave up 2 bases; unmatched junction bases: 11. As DNA, the CDR3 is TGTGCCAGCAGCCTGTCAGGAGCGGGGGCCTTCACAGATACGCAGTATTTT. It translates to CASSLSGAGAFTDTQYF.

The gene calls are TRBV6-5 and TRBJ1-2; the match to TRBD1 covers 7 bases. CDR3 length: 13 amino acids. CDR1 and CDR2 from the germline V gene are MNHEY and SVGAGI. Trimming at V came to 8 bases and at J to 0 bases, leaving 3 bases not matched to a gene. In nucleotides, the CDR3 is TGTGCCAGCGGGGGACAGACTAACTATGGCTACACCTTC. Protein product: CASGGQTNYGYTF.

The V call is TRBV7-2, the J call TRBJ1-2; possibly TRBD1 for D (5 bases). The germline gives CDR1 SGHTA, CDR2 FQGNSA. This CDR3 is built from 14 residues. Trimming took off 1 base at V and 7 bases at J, with 13 bases between the two ends. CDR3 in DNA: TGTGCCAGCAGCTTAGGCAAGGGGATGGGTGGCTACACCTTC. This translates into CASSLGKGMGGYTF.

This clone was detected once. At the DNA level, this CDR3 is encoded by other sequences in the same sample as well. V gene TRBV30 combines with J gene TRBJ1-2; 9 bases are shared with TRBD1. The CDR3 loop spans 14 amino acids. Losses at the gene ends were 7 bases for V and 8 bases for J; bases not matched to a gene: 14. Germline V gene lookup returns CDR1 GTSNPN and CDR2 SVGIG (reference sequence). As DNA, the CDR3 is TGTGCCTCGACCTTTACAGGGGGCGGGGGGGGCTACACCTTC. This translates into CASTFTGGGGGYTF.

The rearrangement joins TRBV6-6 to TRBJ1-1, with D tentatively TRBD1 (6 bases). This CDR3 contains 12 residues. Trimming took off 7 bases at V and 6 bases at J, with 12 bases between the two ends. Germline V gives CDR1 MNHNY, CDR2 SVGAGI (reference sequence). The CDR3: CASKGGSAEAFF. In DNA, the CDR3 is TGTGCCAGCAAGGGGGGGAGCGCTGAAGCTTTCTTT.

The rearrangement links TRBV3-1 (or the pseudogene TRBV3-2) to TRBJ1-5, with D tentatively TRBD1 (5 bases). V was shortened by 5 bases and J by 4 bases, with 9 bases between the two germline ends. Looked up from germline, CDR1 is LGHDT and CDR2 is YNNKEL (reference sequence). This CDR3 has 13 residues. CDR3 residues: CASSRGDNQPQHF. For the CDR3, the DNA is TGTGCCAGCAGCAGGGGTGATAATCAGCCCCAGCATTTT.

The chain recombines TRBV19 with TRBJ2-7; maybe TRBD2 (6 bases). The germline V and J ends were trimmed by 4 bases and 7 bases, with 14 bases remaining between them. The CDR3 runs to 13 residues. Germline V gene data show CDR1 as LNHDA and CDR2 as SQIVND (reference sequence). Here the CDR3 DNA reads TGTGCCAGTAGTACCGGAGGGGCGATAGAGCAGTACTTC. This encodes CASSTGGAIEQYF.

This clone was observed once. The V call is TRBV6-6, the J call TRBJ2-7; 14 bases line up with TRBD2. The CDR3 is 15 amino acids. Trimming removed 2 bases from V and 3 bases from J; junction bases left unmatched: 0. CDR1 MNHNY and CDR2 SVGAGI come from the germline V gene (reference sequence). The CDR3 reads CASSYGTSGSYEQYF. DNA of the CDR3: TGTGCCAGCAGTTACGGGACTAGCGGGAGCTACGAGCAGTACTTC.

The V gene is TRBV3-1 (or the pseudogene TRBV3-2), the J gene TRBJ2-2; 11 positions agree with TRBD2. Trimming at V came to 1 base and at J to 3 bases, leaving 1 base not matched to a gene. The CDR3 runs 16 residues. Germline CDR1 is LGHDT and CDR2 is YNNKEL (reference sequence). The CDR3: CASSQVLAGDTGELFF. Here the CDR3 DNA reads TGTGCCAGCAGCCAAGTACTAGCGGGGGACACCGGGGAGCTGTTTTTT.

The V call is TRBV9, the J call TRBJ2-2; D possibly corresponds to TRBD1 (8 bases). From germline, CDR1 is SGDLS and CDR2 YYNGEE. CDR3 length equals 16 residues. The V end was cut by 4 bases, the J end by 4 bases, with 17 bases between. For the CDR3, the DNA is TGTGCCAGCAGCCCTTGGACAGGGAGGGCCACCGGGGAGCTGTTTTTT. This sequence encodes CASSPWTGRATGELFF.

The DNA for the CDR3 is TGTGCCAGCAGCTTAGACTCTGCGGGGGCTAGCACAGATACGCAGTATTTT. Protein product: CASSLDSAGASTDTQYF. The chain links TRBV11-3 to TRBJ2-3, with D tentatively TRBD2 (7 bases). CDR1 SGHNT and CDR2 YENEEA come from the germline V gene. CDR3 length: 17 residues. V lost 0 bases and J 0 bases, leaving 13 bases between the germline ends. The variable domain in full, with the rest retrieved from reference TRBV11-3 and TRBJ2-3, is EAGVVQSPRYKIIEKKQPVAFWCNPISGHNTLYWYLQNLGQGPELLIRYENEEAVDDSQLPKDRFSAERLKGVDSTLKIQPAELGDSAVYLCASSLDSAGASTDTQYFGPGTRLTVL.

The chain couples TRBV5-8 to TRBJ2-5; D is perhaps TRBD1 (5 bases). V was cut by 4 bases and J by 2 bases, with 12 bases left in between. Per germline, CDR1 SGHTS and CDR2 YDEGEE. The CDR3 spans 14 residues. As DNA, the CDR3 is TGTGCCAGCAGCCTGGTAGACAGACAAGAGACCCAGTACTTC. It translates to CASSLVDRQETQYF.

This clone was picked up a small number of times. The V call is TRBV28, the J call TRBJ1-1; TRBD1 agrees at 10 bases. Germline V gene sequence: CDR1 MDHEN, CDR2 SYDVKM. There are 15 residues in the CDR3. The V segment lost 2 bases and the J segment 1 base; nucleotides outside the gene matches: 1. The CDR3 loop reads CASSLGDRGNTEAFF. The CDR3 DNA is TGTGCCAGCAGTTTAGGGGACAGGGGGAACACTGAAGCTTTCTTT.

V usage is TRBV2 and J usage is TRBJ1-2, with 8 bases matching TRBD1. Germline lookup yields CDR1 SNHLY and CDR2 FYNNEI. This CDR3 is built from 17 residues. Trimming cost V 4 bases and J 5 bases; bases outside gene matches: 15. The CDR3 DNA follows: TGTGCCAGCAGTGGGGTGTCGGCAGGGGGCGCGGGATATGGCTACACCTTC. As protein: CASSGVSAGGAGYGYTF.

The chain employs TRBV6-5 and TRBJ2-7; maybe TRBD2 (6 bases). The germline gives CDR1 MNHEY, CDR2 SVGAGI. The V gene lost 7 bases and the J gene lost 3 bases, with 19 bases spanning the gap. The CDR3 totals 15 residues. The DNA for the CDR3 is TGTGCCAGCACTACAATGGGGCGGGGCTTCTACGAGCAGTACTTC. Translated, it gives CASTTMGRGFYEQYF.

V gene TRBV5-1 combines with J gene TRBJ1-6; D is possibly TRBD1 (5 bases). This CDR3 has 14 residues. Germline V lookup: CDR1 SGHRS, CDR2 YFSETQ. V was trimmed by 1 base and J by 6 bases, leaving 8 bases between them. The CDR3 DNA follows: TGCGCCAGCAGCTTGTGGCAGGGTAATTCACCCCTCCACTTT. Its protein product is CASSLWQGNSPLHF.

This clone has just one count. V gene TRBV18 combines with J gene TRBJ1-2; maybe TRBD1 (5 bases). Trimming shortened V by 6 bases and J by 7 bases, and 21 bases separated the two germline ends. Looked up from germline, CDR1 is KGHSH and CDR2 is LQKENI. This CDR3 region has 15 residues. CDR3 amino acids: CASSSIRSRDLGYTF. CDR3 DNA sequence: TGTGCCAGCTCTTCCATACGGAGCAGGGATCTTGGCTACACCTTC.

In DNA form, the CDR3 reads TGTGCCAGCAGCTTAGAGAGGGATAATTCACCCCTCCACTTT. It translates to CASSLERDNSPLHF. This chain joins TRBV7-3 and TRBJ1-6; D remains ambiguous. Germline CDR1 SGHTA, CDR2 FQGTGA. The CDR3 length is 14 residues. V lost 2 bases and J lost 5, with 7 bases in between.

This chain joins TRBV7-3 and TRBJ2-1; no reliable D call. Germline loops: CDR1 SGHTA, CDR2 FQGTGA. The CDR3 is 13 amino acids. The V end was cut by 2 bases, the J end by 6 bases, with 8 bases between. CDR3 in amino acids: CASSLLASNEQFF. DNA of the CDR3: TGTGCCAGCAGCTTATTAGCTTCCAATGAGCAGTTCTTC.

The sample holds a few counts of this clone. V gene TRBV5-1 combines with J gene TRBJ2-2; TRBD1 agrees at 10 bases. Trimming at V came to 4 bases and at J to 5 bases, leaving 8 bases not matched to a gene. The CDR3 is made up of 16 amino acids. CDR1 is SGHRS, CDR2 YFSETQ, per germline. CDR3 bases: TGCGCCAGCAGCAAACTCCCGGGACAGGGGACCGGGGAGCTGTTTTTT. This sequence encodes CASSKLPGQGTGELFF.

This clone showed up just once. This chain uses TRBV9 with TRBJ1-3, with unresolved D. CDR3 size: 12 residues. V lost 6 bases to trimming and J lost 0 bases, with 4 bases between them. The germline CDR1 and CDR2 sequences are SGDLS and YYNGEE. The CDR3 nucleotides read TGTGCCAGCACTCGCTCTGGAAACACCATATATTTT. Amino acid sequence: CASTRSGNTIYF. The variable domain in full, with the rest retrieved from reference TRBV9 and TRBJ1-3, is DSGVTQTPKHLITATGQRVTLRCSPRSGDLSVYWYQQSLDQGLQFLIQYYNGEERAKGNILERFSAQQFPDLHSELNLSSLELGDSALYFCASTRSGNTIYFGEGSWLTVV.

This chain's CDR3 is CSVVTRTSNEKLFF. The CDR3 DNA sequence: TGCAGCGTTGTCACCAGGACTTCTAATGAAAAACTGTTTTTT. V is TRBV29-1 and J is TRBJ1-4, with no clear D. CDR1 is SQVTM and CDR2 is ANQGSEA in the germline V gene. Trimming stripped 4 bases from V and 3 bases from J, with 12 bases between. The CDR3 has 14 amino acids.

The chain joins TRBV21-1 to TRBJ2-2; the table's D call of TRBD2 was not tested on the DNA. TRBV21-1 is a pseudogene. This CDR3 is built from 11 residues. The CDR3 nucleotides read TGTGCCAGCAGCCGCACCGGGGAGCTGTTTTTT. This codes for CASSRTGELFF.